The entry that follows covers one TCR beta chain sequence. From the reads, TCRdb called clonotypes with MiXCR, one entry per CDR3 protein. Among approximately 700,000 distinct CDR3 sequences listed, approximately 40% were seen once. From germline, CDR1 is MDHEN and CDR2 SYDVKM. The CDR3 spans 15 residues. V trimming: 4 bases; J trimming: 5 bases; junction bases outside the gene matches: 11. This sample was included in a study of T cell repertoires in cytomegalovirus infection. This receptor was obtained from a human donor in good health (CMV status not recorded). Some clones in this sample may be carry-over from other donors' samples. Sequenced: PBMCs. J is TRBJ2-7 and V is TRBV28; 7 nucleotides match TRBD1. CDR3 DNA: TGTGCCAGCAGTTCTTCAGGGGGTAGGAAGAACGAGCAGTACTTC. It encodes CASSSSGGRKNEQYF. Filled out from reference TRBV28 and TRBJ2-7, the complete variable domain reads DVKVTQSSRYLVKRTGEKVFLECVQDMDHENMFWYRQDPGLGLRLIYFSYDVKMKEKGDIPEGYSVSREKKERFSLILESASTNQTSMYLCASSSSGGRKNEQYFGPGTRLTVT.